The clone carrying this T cell receptor (beta chain) was recorded a few times. The data stem from a study of human T cells and chemical hapten exposure. TCRdb ran MiXCR on the RACE reads and lists one entry per CDR3 protein. The table shows under 120,000 distinct CDR3 sequences, with about 11% occurring only once. Stated time point: patch test 1, 2 weeks after DPC sensitization. Treatment indicated: therapeutic diphenylcyclopropenone sensitization with weekly scalp DPC. This CDR3 is built from 15 residues. V dropped 7 bases and J dropped 2; count of bases not matched to a gene: 6. Germline CDR1 is PRHDT and CDR2 is FYEKMQ (reference sequence).

This chain joins TRBV13 and TRBJ2-7; 12 bases match TRBD2. This TCR was recovered from a middle-aged woman with alopecia areata. Some clones in this sample may be carry-over from other donors' samples. Source: whole blood, taken in connection with sensitization to the hapten diphenylcyclopropenone (DPC). CDR3 amino acids: CASITSGRPPYEQYF. CDR3 DNA sequence: TGTGCCAGCATAACTAGCGGGAGGCCTCCCTACGAGCAGTACTTC.